Listed below are T cell receptor beta chains from one sample, sequenced in a study of cytomegalovirus exposure and HLA in healthy donors. Clones were read by immunoSEQ multiplex PCR, and TCRdb kept only the in-frame ones, dropping some. The sample holds about 150,000 clones, approximately 81% seen once. The sample comprised PBMCs. These receptors came from a middle-aged woman in good health and CMV-seropositive. The CDR3 runs from the conserved cysteine through the conserved F or W. The order of the fields is D gene, V gene, clone size, J gene, CDR3 length, CDR3 DNA, CDR3 protein. D genes are given only for firm matches. Some rows mark clone size as missing; the rest say once, few, many or name a class of expanded clone.

d_call: TRBD1; v_call: TRBV4-3; clone_size: .; j_call: TRBJ2-2; cdr3_length: 15; cdr3_nt: TGCGCCAGCAGCCTCTCTCGACAGGGGGCCGGGGAGCTGTTTTTT; cdr3_aa: CASSLSRQGAGELFF
d_call: .; v_call: TRBV2; clone_size: few; j_call: TRBJ2-7; cdr3_length: 14; cdr3_nt: TGTGCCAGCAGTACCGGGAGAACCTCTGGGGAGCAGTACTTC; cdr3_aa: CASSTGRTSGEQYF
d_call: .; v_call: TRBV7-9; clone_size: .; j_call: TRBJ1-1; cdr3_length: 13; cdr3_nt: TGTGCCAGCAGCGGGACTGGAGAACCTGAAGCTTTCTTT; cdr3_aa: CASSGTGEPEAFF
d_call: .; v_call: TRBV25-1; clone_size: .; j_call: TRBJ1-2; cdr3_length: 14; cdr3_nt: TGTGCCAGCAGTGAAGATACAGGGCCCTATGGCTACACCTTC; cdr3_aa: CASSEDTGPYGYTF
d_call: TRBD1; v_call: TRBV7-9; clone_size: .; j_call: TRBJ1-1; cdr3_length: 14; cdr3_nt: TGTGCCAGCAGCGCCTGGACAGGTGGAACTGAAGCTTTCTTT; cdr3_aa: CASSAWTGGTEAFF
d_call: .; v_call: TRBV30; clone_size: .; j_call: TRBJ1-4; cdr3_length: 11; cdr3_nt: TGTGCCTTCGGAGCCACGGGAAAACTGTTTTTT; cdr3_aa: CAFGATGKLFF
d_call: TRBD1; v_call: TRBV27; clone_size: few; j_call: TRBJ1-1; cdr3_length: 15; cdr3_nt: TGTGCCAGCAGTCCTTGGACAGGGAGGAACACTGAAGCTTTCTTT; cdr3_aa: CASSPWTGRNTEAFF
d_call: TRBD2; v_call: TRBV9; clone_size: .; j_call: TRBJ2-2; cdr3_length: 15; cdr3_nt: TGTGCCAGCAGCGATAGCGGGGGATTTGGCGGGGAGCTGTTTTTT; cdr3_aa: CASSDSGGFGGELFF
d_call: TRBD2; v_call: TRBV25-1; clone_size: .; j_call: TRBJ2-7; cdr3_length: 17; cdr3_nt: TGTGCCAGCACCCAAAAAAAGAGTAGCGGGACCTCCTACGAGCAGTACTTC; cdr3_aa: CASTQKKSSGTSYEQYF
d_call: TRBD2; v_call: TRBV20-1; clone_size: .; j_call: TRBJ2-1; cdr3_length: 11; cdr3_nt: TGCAGTGCTGGGAGGGACAATGAGCAGTTCTTC; cdr3_aa: CSAGRDNEQFF
d_call: .; v_call: TRBV19; clone_size: .; j_call: TRBJ1-5; cdr3_length: 16; cdr3_nt: TGTGCCAGTAGTATGATTCGGGGAGGGGGCAATCAGCCCCAGCATTTT; cdr3_aa: CASSMIRGGGNQPQHF
d_call: TRBD2; v_call: TRBV7-8; clone_size: once; j_call: TRBJ2-2; cdr3_length: 18; cdr3_nt: TGTGCCAGCAGCCCAATTGGTAATAGCGGGAGTCGAACCGGGGAGCTGTTTTTT; cdr3_aa: CASSPIGNSGSRTGELFF
d_call: TRBD1; v_call: TRBV19; clone_size: few; j_call: TRBJ1-5; cdr3_length: 16; cdr3_nt: TGTGCCAGTAGTATACGGGGCAGGGGGGCGATTCAGCCCCAGCATTTT; cdr3_aa: CASSIRGRGAIQPQHF
d_call: TRBD1; v_call: TRBV15; clone_size: .; j_call: TRBJ2-7; cdr3_length: 13; cdr3_nt: TGTGCCACCAGCCCGGACAGGGGCTCCGAGCAGTACTTC; cdr3_aa: CATSPDRGSEQYF
d_call: TRBD2; v_call: TRBV5-6; clone_size: few; j_call: TRBJ2-7; cdr3_length: 16; cdr3_nt: TGTGCCAGCAGCTTGGCGGGGACTAGCGGGGTCTACGAGCAGTACTTC; cdr3_aa: CASSLAGTSGVYEQYF
d_call: TRBD1; v_call: TRBV19; clone_size: .; j_call: TRBJ2-5; cdr3_length: 15; cdr3_nt: TGTGCCAGTAGTACCGGGACAGGGCCCCCAGAGACCCAGTACTTC; cdr3_aa: CASSTGTGPPETQYF
d_call: .; v_call: TRBV6-5; clone_size: .; j_call: TRBJ1-6; cdr3_length: 15; cdr3_nt: TGTGCCAGCAGTTACGACTTTACCGTTCGATCACCCCTCCACTTT; cdr3_aa: CASSYDFTVRSPLHF
d_call: TRBD2; v_call: TRBV7-8; clone_size: .; j_call: TRBJ2-2; cdr3_length: 14; cdr3_nt: TGTGCCAGCAGCCTTGGGAGGGGTGACGGGGAGCTGTTTTTT; cdr3_aa: CASSLGRGDGELFF
d_call: .; v_call: TRBV28; clone_size: few; j_call: TRBJ1-2; cdr3_length: 15; cdr3_nt: TGTGCCAGCAGCCCCCCCGGGGATAGGAACTATGGCTACACCTTC; cdr3_aa: CASSPPGDRNYGYTF
d_call: TRBD1; v_call: TRBV5-4; clone_size: .; j_call: TRBJ2-3; cdr3_length: 14; cdr3_nt: TGTGCCAGCAGCTTGGGACAGGGAATAGATACGCAGTATTTT; cdr3_aa: CASSLGQGIDTQYF
d_call: .; v_call: TRBV7-3; clone_size: .; j_call: TRBJ2-1; cdr3_length: 12; cdr3_nt: TGTGCCAGCAGCTTTAGAAGTGGTGAGCAGTTCTTC; cdr3_aa: CASSFRSGEQFF
d_call: TRBD1; v_call: TRBV10-3; clone_size: .; j_call: TRBJ1-5; cdr3_length: 15; cdr3_nt: TGTGCCATCAGTGAGGGACAGGGGGTCAATCAGCCCCAGCATTTT; cdr3_aa: CAISEGQGVNQPQHF
d_call: .; v_call: TRBV7-9; clone_size: few; j_call: TRBJ1-2; cdr3_length: 14; cdr3_nt: TGTGCCAGCAGCTTAACAGGGATCTCCTATGGCTACACCTTC; cdr3_aa: CASSLTGISYGYTF
d_call: .; v_call: TRBV7-9; clone_size: once; j_call: TRBJ1-2; cdr3_length: 13; cdr3_nt: TGTGCCAGCAGCTTCTCAGGCTTAAGTGGCTACACCTTC; cdr3_aa: CASSFSGLSGYTF
d_call: .; v_call: TRBV6-1; clone_size: .; j_call: TRBJ2-7; cdr3_length: 15; cdr3_nt: TGTGCCAGCACTCAAGGGGTATTCTTGAACTACGAGCAGTACTTC; cdr3_aa: CASTQGVFLNYEQYF
d_call: .; v_call: TRBV15; clone_size: .; j_call: TRBJ1-3; cdr3_length: 17; cdr3_nt: TGTGCCACCAGCAGAGCGCAGGGTCCCAGGCACGGAAACACCATATATTTT; cdr3_aa: CATSRAQGPRHGNTIYF
d_call: TRBD1; v_call: TRBV19; clone_size: .; j_call: TRBJ1-5; cdr3_length: 15; cdr3_nt: TGTGCCAGTACCCTCAGGGGGCTCGGAATTCAGCCCCAGCATTTT; cdr3_aa: CASTLRGLGIQPQHF
d_call: .; v_call: TRBV30; clone_size: .; j_call: TRBJ2-3; cdr3_length: 13; cdr3_nt: TGTGCCGGACGGGGGGCCTACACAGATACGCAGTATTTT; cdr3_aa: CAGRGAYTDTQYF
d_call: TRBD1; v_call: TRBV6-5; clone_size: few; j_call: TRBJ1-1; cdr3_length: 13; cdr3_nt: TGTGCCAGCAGTATGACAGGGGTCCGGGAAGCTTTCTTT; cdr3_aa: CASSMTGVREAFF
d_call: .; v_call: TRBV7-2; clone_size: .; j_call: TRBJ1-1; cdr3_length: 13; cdr3_nt: TGTGCCAGCAGCGCAACCAGCAGGGTTCTAGCTTTCTTT; cdr3_aa: CASSATSRVLAFF
d_call: TRBD1; v_call: TRBV5-1; clone_size: once; j_call: TRBJ2-7; cdr3_length: 15; cdr3_nt: TGCGCCAGCAGTTTCGACAGGGGGCCCAACTACGAGCAGTACTTC; cdr3_aa: CASSFDRGPNYEQYF
d_call: TRBD1; v_call: TRBV9; clone_size: .; j_call: TRBJ2-7; cdr3_length: 14; cdr3_nt: TGTGCCAGCAGCCCCAGGGGGCTATCCTACGAGCAGTACTTC; cdr3_aa: CASSPRGLSYEQYF
d_call: .; v_call: TRBV2; clone_size: .; j_call: TRBJ2-5; cdr3_length: 11; cdr3_nt: TGTGCCAGCAGTGAAAGACAGGCCCAGTACTTC; cdr3_aa: CASSERQAQYF
d_call: TRBD1; v_call: TRBV6-5; clone_size: .; j_call: TRBJ2-5; cdr3_length: 14; cdr3_nt: TGTGCCAGCAGCTCGGGACAGGGAGGGCAGACCCAGTACTTC; cdr3_aa: CASSSGQGGQTQYF
d_call: TRBD1; v_call: TRBV30; clone_size: .; j_call: TRBJ1-1; cdr3_length: 14; cdr3_nt: TGTGCCTTTTCCCGGGACAGAAGGAACACTGAAGCTTTCTTT; cdr3_aa: CAFSRDRRNTEAFF
d_call: .; v_call: TRBV5-1; clone_size: .; j_call: TRBJ1-3; cdr3_length: 16; cdr3_nt: TGCGCCAGCAGCTTGGGGTGGCAGAACTCTGGAAACACCATATATTTT; cdr3_aa: CASSLGWQNSGNTIYF
d_call: .; v_call: TRBV28; clone_size: .; j_call: TRBJ1-5; cdr3_length: 15; cdr3_nt: TGTGCCAGCAGTTTACCCTCGGATAGCAATCGGCCCCAGCATTTT; cdr3_aa: CASSLPSDSNRPQHF
d_call: .; v_call: TRBV5-1; clone_size: once; j_call: TRBJ2-3; cdr3_length: 15; cdr3_nt: TGCGCCAGCAGGGACTCGCCGATTAGCACAGATACGCAGTATTTT; cdr3_aa: CASRDSPISTDTQYF
d_call: TRBD1; v_call: TRBV19; clone_size: .; j_call: TRBJ2-3; cdr3_length: 14; cdr3_nt: TGTGCCAGTAGTATTTCCTTACAGGGGGATACGCAGTATTTT; cdr3_aa: CASSISLQGDTQYF
d_call: .; v_call: TRBV19; clone_size: .; j_call: TRBJ1-1; cdr3_length: 18; cdr3_nt: TGTGCCAGTAGTTCCCGGACAGCCGAACAAACATTGTACACTGAAGCTTTCTTT; cdr3_aa: CASSSRTAEQTLYTEAFF
d_call: .; v_call: TRBV7-4; clone_size: .; j_call: TRBJ2-7; cdr3_length: 19; cdr3_nt: TGTGCCAGCAGCTTATGGGTGTGGGGGCGGGGGTTTGTACCCTACGAGCAGTACTTC; cdr3_aa: CASSLWVWGRGFVPYEQYF
d_call: .; v_call: TRBV29-1; clone_size: few; j_call: TRBJ2-6; cdr3_length: 14; cdr3_nt: TGCAGCGTTGGGTTGCAGTCCGGGGCCAACGTCCTGACTTTC; cdr3_aa: CSVGLQSGANVLTF
d_call: TRBD2; v_call: TRBV4-1; clone_size: .; j_call: TRBJ2-5; cdr3_length: 14; cdr3_nt: TGCGCCAGCAGCCTCGGGACTAGCGGGGGCGCCCCGTACTTC; cdr3_aa: CASSLGTSGGAPYF
d_call: TRBD2; v_call: TRBV9; clone_size: .; j_call: TRBJ2-1; cdr3_length: 13; cdr3_nt: TGTGCCAGCAGCGTGGGCGGGAGAGATGAGCAGTTCTTC; cdr3_aa: CASSVGGRDEQFF
d_call: TRBD2; v_call: TRBV5-6; clone_size: .; j_call: TRBJ2-3; cdr3_length: 15; cdr3_nt: TGTGCCAGCAGCGACGGGACTAGGGGACTCTATACGCAGTATTTT; cdr3_aa: CASSDGTRGLYTQYF
d_call: .; v_call: TRBV27; clone_size: .; j_call: TRBJ2-1; cdr3_length: 15; cdr3_nt: TGTGCCAGCAGTTTACAGGGGATCTCCTACAATGAGCAGTTCTTC; cdr3_aa: CASSLQGISYNEQFF